The TCR beta chain under discussion was sequenced for a study of siplizumab effects on memory and regulatory T cells (dated by TCRdb to the late 2010s). In the study overall: The effect of the anti-CD2 antibody siplizumab on alloreactive T-cell subsets was examined in allogeneic mixed lymphocyte reactions constructed from human PBMCs.

The method was the immunoSEQ multiplex PCR assay. Roughly 10^5 TCR templates per sample were assayed on the deep sequencing platform. Genomic DNA extracted from sorted T cells was the material used for TCRbeta CDR3 sequencing. As for how the authors treated the data: The R programming language was used for clonal analysis of the TCRbeta CDR3 data. Alloreactive CD4+ and CD8+ clones were defined by comparing unstimulated samples with post-reaction CFSE-low samples. Alloreactive CD4+ clones were assigned to regulatory or non-regulatory origin by matching sequences to sorted unstimulated Treg and non-Treg repertoires. TCRdb provides this immuneACCESS table in a form limited to in-frame rearrangements. Some clones are lacking; in checked studies, under half of them reflect an unresolved V gene, and why the rest are absent is not known. V and J calls plus clone size are reproduced from that table; the DNA served to infer D and trimming. The sample table records about 82,000 clones; about 87% of these occur just once. Of the sample, approximately 1.4% falls within the top ten clones.

Summary of the overall study and its limitations: The suppressive function of proliferating Tregs from siplizumab cultures was not functionally confirmed. Siplizumab significantly lowered the cumulative frequency of alloreactive sequences that could be traced to unstimulated CD4+ memory T cells. Roughly 75-95% of proliferating CD4+ or CD8+ clones could not be assigned a naive or memory phenotype. Compared with memory T cells, unstimulated naive T cells appeared more diverse, and naive cells seemed to make a substantial contribution to the alloresponse. Sequences below about 10^-5 frequency were poorly captured, so only a minor fraction of alloreactive clones could be mapped to unstimulated subsets. In reactions with siplizumab, an average of about 75% of mappable alloreactive CD4+ clones were Treg-derived, compared with around 28% in control reactions.

Concerning this clone: No cognate antigen has been identified for it. No clone much larger than this one lies a single base away; base qualities are absent.

Sorted unstimulated T cells and proliferating T cells recovered from mixed lymphocyte reactions were subjected to TCRbeta CDR3 sequencing. Fresh whole blood from around 11 HLA-typed healthy donors was used to isolate PBMCs. To map where alloreactive clones came from, unstimulated CD4+ regulatory T cells were FACS-sorted. From the cysteine up to the phenylalanine, the CDR3 has a length of 14 residues. Only the CDR3 portion is preserved as DNA: 42 bases, with reading frame beginning at the first base. After removal of 4 bases from V and 5 bases from J, the junction retains 8 bases not matched to a gene. According to the germline V gene, CDR1 reads SGDLS and CDR2 reads YYNGEE.

This clonotype originated in a human donor in good health. The specimen sequenced was Tregs sorted from blood. This sequence uses TRBV9 and TRBJ2-7; the junction holds 8 bases that match TRBD1. The nucleotide sequence is TGTGCCAGCAGCTCAAACACAGGGGGTCACGAGCAGTACTTC. It codes for CASSSNTGGHEQYF.